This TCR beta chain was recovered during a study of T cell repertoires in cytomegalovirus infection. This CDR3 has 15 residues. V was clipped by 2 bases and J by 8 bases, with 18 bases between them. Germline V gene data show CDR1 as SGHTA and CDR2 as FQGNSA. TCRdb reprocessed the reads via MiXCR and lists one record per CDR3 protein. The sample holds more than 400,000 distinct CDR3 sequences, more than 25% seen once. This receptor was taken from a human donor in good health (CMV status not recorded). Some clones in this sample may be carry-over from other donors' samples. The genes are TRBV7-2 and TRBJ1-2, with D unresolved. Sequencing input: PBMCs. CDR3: CASSLMPGLGIGYTF. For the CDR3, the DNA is TGTGCCAGCAGCTTAATGCCAGGTCTAGGGATCGGCTACACCTTC.